This TCR beta chain was captured in a study of blood T cell repertoires in COVID-19. CDR3 length: 14 amino acids. Germline CDR1 and CDR2: SGHTS and YDEGEE. V lost 2 bases, J lost 5 bases, and 13 bases lay in between. Libraries were prepared by immunoSEQ multiplex PCR; TCRdb keeps only in-frame clonotypes and omits some of them. The sample shows some 150,000 clones, about 75% of them seen only once. The V and J genes are TRBV5-8 and TRBJ1-1, with D possibly TRBD1 on 6 matching bases. Sequencing used PBMCs or T cells enriched from blood (not recorded which). The TCR sequence derives from a woman in her 50s who had recovered from COVID-19. CDR3: CASSLTGTGTEAFF. DNA for the CDR3: TGTGCCAGCAGCTTAACAGGGACGGGGACTGAAGCTTTCTTT.